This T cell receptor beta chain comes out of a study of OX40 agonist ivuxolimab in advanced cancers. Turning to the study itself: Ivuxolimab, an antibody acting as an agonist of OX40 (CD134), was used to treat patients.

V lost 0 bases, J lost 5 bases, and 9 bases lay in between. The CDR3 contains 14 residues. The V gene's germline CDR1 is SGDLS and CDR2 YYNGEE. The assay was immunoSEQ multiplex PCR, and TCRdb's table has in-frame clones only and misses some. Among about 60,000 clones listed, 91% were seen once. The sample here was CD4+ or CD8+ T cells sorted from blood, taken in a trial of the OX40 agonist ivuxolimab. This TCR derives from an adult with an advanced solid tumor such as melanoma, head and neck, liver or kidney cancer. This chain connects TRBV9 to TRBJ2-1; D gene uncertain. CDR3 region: CASSVGPAHNEQFF. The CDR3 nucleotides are TGTGCCAGCAGCGTAGGGCCAGCGCACAATGAGCAGTTCTTC.